Listed here is a single T cell receptor beta chain. No antigen is known for it. With 3 bases removed from V and 0 bases from J, the gap between germline ends came to 15 bases. Germline V gene sequence: CDR1 LNHNV, CDR2 YYDKDF (reference sequence). The CDR3 has 17 residues. Clones were sequenced by immunoSEQ multiplex PCR, and TCRdb holds only the in-frame ones, with some missing. Of 150,000 or so clones in the sample, 70% to 90% are singletons; the top ten hold approximately 4.6%. This sample was included in a study of lymphopenia after photon versus proton radiotherapy. General study results and limits: Post-nadir diversity loss with photons came from oligoclonal expansion, particularly CD8+ Temra cells. In patients who died, overall survival fell as post-nadir TCR diversity dropped more. Photon-treated patients lost naive T cells and TCR diversity; proton-treated stayed stable.

The source material was peripheral blood, sampled from a patient treated with photon-based radiotherapy. The clonotype originates from a man in his fifties with gastric cancer. The V gene is TRBV15, the J gene TRBJ1-3, with D maybe TRBD1 (6 bases). The CDR3 is CATSRPGTPVSGNTIYF. Written as DNA, the CDR3 is TGTGCCACCAGCAGGCCCGGGACACCTGTCTCTGGAAACACCATATATTTT.